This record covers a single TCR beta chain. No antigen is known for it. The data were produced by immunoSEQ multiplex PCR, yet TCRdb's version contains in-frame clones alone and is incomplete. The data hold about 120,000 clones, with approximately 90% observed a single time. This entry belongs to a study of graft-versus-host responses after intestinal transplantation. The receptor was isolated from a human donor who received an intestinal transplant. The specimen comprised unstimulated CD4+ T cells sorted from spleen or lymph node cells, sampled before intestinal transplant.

In nucleotides, the CDR3 is TGTGCCAGCAGTGAATTGGGCGGAGGAGGGGCTGGTGGAAACACCATATATTTT. Residues: CASSELGGGGAGGNTIYF. The J gene is TRBJ1-3, the V gene TRBV2; possibly TRBD1 for D (5 bases). The germline V and J ends were trimmed by 2 bases and 3 bases, with 20 bases remaining between them. Germline CDR1 SNHLY, CDR2 FYNNEI. This CDR3 region has 18 residues. Combining the CDR3 with reference TRBV2 and TRBJ1-3 gives the whole variable domain EPEVTQTPSHQVTQMGQEVILRCVPISNHLYFYWYRQILGQKVEFLVSFYNNEISEKSEIFDDQFSVERPDGSNFTLKIRSTKLEDSAMYFCASSELGGGGAGGNTIYFGEGSWLTVV.